This note documents a single T cell receptor beta chain sequence. Its antigen is unidentified. The data were obtained in a study of shared clonotypes between healthy human individuals. Sorted-subset replicate PCR reactions were performed with about 200 ng DNA, corresponding to roughly 30,000 T cell genomes. Repertoires were generated with immunoSEQ multiplex PCR, while TCRdb's copy carries only in-frame clones and drops some. The top ten clones hold 0.09% to 0.13% of a sample with 450,000 to 700,000 clones, around 95% of them seen once. Positively selected for CCR7, the CD45RO-negative cells used as naive CD8 cells excluded terminally differentiated effector memory CD45RA+ cells. Those who donated, Caucasian adults without exception, all lived in Nashville, Tennessee. Study-wide points: Among the subsets, naive ones generally showed larger estimated richness than memory ones. Shared clonotypes across all four donors exceeded non-shared ones in generation probability.

This TCR was sampled from a woman aged 30 to 39 in good health. Source material: naive CD8+ T cells sorted from blood.

In DNA form, the CDR3 reads TGTGCCAGCAGCTTAGAGGCGGGAGTGGAAGAGACCCAGTACTTC. Encoded protein: CASSLEAGVEETQYF. The chain has TRBV11-2 and TRBJ2-5; 7 bases are a match to TRBD2. Germline V gene sequence: CDR1 SGHAT, CDR2 FQNNGV. V lost 0 bases, J lost 3 bases, and 4 bases stayed unmatched. The CDR3 sequence is 15 residues long. Supplemented by reference TRBV11-2 and TRBJ2-5, the full variable domain reads EAGVAQSPRYKIIEKRQSVAFWCNPISGHATLYWYQQILGQGPKLLIQFQNNGVVDDSQLPKDRFSAERLKGVDSTLKIQPAKLEDSAVYLCASSLEAGVEETQYFGPGTRLLVL.